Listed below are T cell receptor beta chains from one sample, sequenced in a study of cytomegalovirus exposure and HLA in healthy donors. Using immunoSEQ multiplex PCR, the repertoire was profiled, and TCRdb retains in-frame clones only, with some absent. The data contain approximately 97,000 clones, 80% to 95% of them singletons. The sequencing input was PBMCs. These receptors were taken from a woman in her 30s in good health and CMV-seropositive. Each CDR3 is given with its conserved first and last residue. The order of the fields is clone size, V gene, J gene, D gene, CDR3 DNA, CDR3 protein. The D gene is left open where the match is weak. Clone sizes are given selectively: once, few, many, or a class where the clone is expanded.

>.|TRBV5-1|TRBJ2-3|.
TGCGCCAGCAGCGAGGGATCTGCAGATACGCAGTATTTT
CASSEGSADTQYF
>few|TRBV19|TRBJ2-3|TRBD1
TGTGCCAGTAGTAATAACAGGGGGCGCACCACAGATACGCAGTATTTT
CASSNNRGRTTDTQYF
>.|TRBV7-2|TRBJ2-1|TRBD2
TGTGCCAGCAGGGCTAGCGGGGCCTACAATGAGCAGTTCTTC
CASRASGAYNEQFF
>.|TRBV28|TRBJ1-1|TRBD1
TGTGCCAGCAGTAAGAACAGGGGAACTATGAACACTGAAGCTTTCTTT
CASSKNRGTMNTEAFF
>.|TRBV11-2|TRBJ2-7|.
TGTGCCAGCAGCTCCCATAGCGGAATCTCCTACGAGCAGTACTTC
CASSSHSGISYEQYF
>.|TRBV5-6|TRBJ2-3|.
TGTGCCAGCAGTTCAGGGCATACCACAGATACGCAGTATTTT
CASSSGHTTDTQYF
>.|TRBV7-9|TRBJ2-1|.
TGTGCCAGCAGCTTAGAGGACTCGTACAATGAGCAGTTCTTC
CASSLEDSYNEQFF
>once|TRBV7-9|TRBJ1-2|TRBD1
TGTGCCAGCACCAAGACCGGGACAGGGTACGATGGCTACACCTTC
CASTKTGTGYDGYTF
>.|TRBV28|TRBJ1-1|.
TGTGCCAGCAGTTTTCGACTACAGGGTAGGTACACTGAAGCTTTCTTT
CASSFRLQGRYTEAFF
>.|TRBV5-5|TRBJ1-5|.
TGTGCCAGCAGCTTCGCAGGGCCCGAGGTCCCAAATCAGCCCCAGCATTTT
CASSFAGPEVPNQPQHF
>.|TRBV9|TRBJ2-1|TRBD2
TGTGCCAGCAGCGTAGCTACAGCCTTTAGCGGGAGGGCCCCGAATGAGCAGTTCTTC
CASSVATAFSGRAPNEQFF
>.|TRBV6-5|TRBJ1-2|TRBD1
TGTGCCAGCAGGCGACAGGGTTTAGACTATGGCTACACCTTC
CASRRQGLDYGYTF
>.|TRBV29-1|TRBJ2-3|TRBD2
TGCAGCGTTACCGGGGGGGGTACGCAGTATTTT
CSVTGGGTQYF
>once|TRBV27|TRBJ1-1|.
TGTGCCAGCAGTTTTGCCCTCCGGACAGTTACTGAAGCTTTCTTT
CASSFALRTVTEAFF
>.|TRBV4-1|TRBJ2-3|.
TGCGCCAGCAGCCAAGTTCTCCTACCCACAGATACGCAGTATTTT
CASSQVLLPTDTQYF
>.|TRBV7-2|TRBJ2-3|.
TGTGCCAGCAGCTTAATGCCCGGGATCACAGATACGCAGTATTTT
CASSLMPGITDTQYF
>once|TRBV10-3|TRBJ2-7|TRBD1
TGTGCCATCAGTGAGTTGCCTTTTCAGGGACAGGGGTTTTCCAGCTCCTACGAGCAGTACTTC
CAISELPFQGQGFSSSYEQYF
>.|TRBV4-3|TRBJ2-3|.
TGCGCCAGCAGCCAAGATGGGGCTAGCGTTGAGACAGATACGCAGTATTTT
CASSQDGASVETDTQYF
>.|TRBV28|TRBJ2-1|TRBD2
TGTGCCATCCGGGGGTGGCGGGAGTACCACAATGAGCAGTTCTTC
CAIRGWREYHNEQFF
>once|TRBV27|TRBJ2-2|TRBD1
TGTGCCAGCAGTCCCGGGACAGCGAACACCGGGGAGCTGTTTTTT
CASSPGTANTGELFF
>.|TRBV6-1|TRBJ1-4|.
TGTGCCAGCAGTGGGAGGGTTTATGAAAAACTGTTTTTT
CASSGRVYEKLFF
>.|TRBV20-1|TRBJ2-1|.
TGCAGTGCTCTTCGTAACAATGAGCAGTTCTTC
CSALRNNEQFF
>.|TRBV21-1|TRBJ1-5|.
TGTGCCAGCAGCACCCCGTGGGACACCTTCTGTCCGCCCCCGATTAATCAGCCCCAGCATTTT
CASSTPWDTFCPPPINQPQHF
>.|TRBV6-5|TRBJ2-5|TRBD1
TGTGCCAGCAGTTGGGGACAGGGGGGAGAGACCCAGTACTTC
CASSWGQGGETQYF
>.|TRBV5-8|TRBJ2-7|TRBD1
TGTGCCAGCAGCTTCCAGAGCGGGACAGGGGGCGTCGAGAGCTCCTACGAGCAGTACTTC
CASSFQSGTGGVESSYEQYF
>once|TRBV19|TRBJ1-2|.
TGTGCCAGTAGCTCCGTGGGGCTCAACTATGGCTACACCTTC
CASSSVGLNYGYTF
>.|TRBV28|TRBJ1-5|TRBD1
TGTGCCACCCAAGACAGGGAGCTTATTAGCAATCAGCCCCAGCATTTT
CATQDRELISNQPQHF
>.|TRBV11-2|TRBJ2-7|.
TGTGCCAGCAGCTTAGTATACGAGCAGTACTTC
CASSLVYEQYF
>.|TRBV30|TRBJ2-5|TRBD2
TGTGCCTGGAGTGTGTTGACTAGCGGGAGGGGACGACAAGAGACCCAGTACTTC
CAWSVLTSGRGRQETQYF
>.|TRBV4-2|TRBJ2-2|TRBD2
TGTGCCAGCAGCCAAGAGGGACTAGCGGGAGGGGGCGGGGAGCTGTTTTTT
CASSQEGLAGGGGELFF
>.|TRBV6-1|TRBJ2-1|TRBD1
TGTGCCAGCAGTGTTGGGACAGGTGGGTCCTACAATGAGCAGTTCTTC
CASSVGTGGSYNEQFF
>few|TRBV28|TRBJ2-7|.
TGTGCCAGCAGTTCTACTAGACACGAGCAGTACTTC
CASSSTRHEQYF
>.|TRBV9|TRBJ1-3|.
TGTGCCAGCAGCGTTCGGGGGGACGGTCTCTCTGGAAACACCATATATTTT
CASSVRGDGLSGNTIYF
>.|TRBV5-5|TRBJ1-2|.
TGTGCCAGCAGTTTCACTACAGGCTTCTATGGCTACACCTTC
CASSFTTGFYGYTF
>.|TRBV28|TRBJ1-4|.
TGTGCCAGCAGTCACATGGAGCGGGTATCATATGAAAAACTGTTTTTT
CASSHMERVSYEKLFF
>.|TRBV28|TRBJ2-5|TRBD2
TGTGCCAGCAGTGCACTTACGCGGGAGGGCCTAGGGGAGACCCAGTACTTC
CASSALTREGLGETQYF
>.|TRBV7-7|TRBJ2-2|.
TGTGCCAGCAGCTTAGGGGGGGACACCGGGGAGCTGTTTTTT
CASSLGGDTGELFF
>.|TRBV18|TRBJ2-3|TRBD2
TGTGCCAGCTCACCCCCGGCTAGCGGGAGCACAGATACGCAGTATTTT
CASSPPASGSTDTQYF
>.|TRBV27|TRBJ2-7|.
TGTGCCAGCAGTTTATATGGCAGTGCAAGCTCCTACGAGCAGTACTTC
CASSLYGSASSYEQYF
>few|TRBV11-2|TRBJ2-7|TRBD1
TGTGCCAGCAGCTCCGGGACAGGGGCCTACGAGCAGTACTTC
CASSSGTGAYEQYF
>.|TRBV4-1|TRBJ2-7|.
TGCGCCAGCAGCCAAGCGGCTCAGGGGCACTACGAGCAGTACTTC
CASSQAAQGHYEQYF
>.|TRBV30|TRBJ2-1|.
TGTGCCTGGAGTGTACCCCGACCTATGGGGGGTGAGCAGTTCTTC
CAWSVPRPMGGEQFF
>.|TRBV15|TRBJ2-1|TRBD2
TGTGCCACCAGTCCCGGGACTAGCGACTACAATGAGCAGTTCTTC
CATSPGTSDYNEQFF
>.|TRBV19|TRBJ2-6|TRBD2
TGTGCCAGTAGTACGGGACTAGCGGGAGAGACTGGGGCCAACGTCCTGACTTTC
CASSTGLAGETGANVLTF
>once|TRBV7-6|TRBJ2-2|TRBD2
TGTGCCAGCAGTCTTGCGGGAGGTAGTAGGGAGCTGTTTTTT
CASSLAGGSRELFF
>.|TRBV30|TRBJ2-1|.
TGTGCCTGGAGTGGAGCCGCGAGCTCCTACAATGAGCAGTTCTTC
CAWSGAASSYNEQFF
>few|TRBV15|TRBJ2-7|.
TGTGCCACCAGCAGCCCAAGGGGCAGGACAGCCTACGAGCAGTACTTC
CATSSPRGRTAYEQYF
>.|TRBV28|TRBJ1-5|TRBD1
TGTGCCAGCACCTCTCGACAGGGGGCGAGCAATCAGCCCCAGCATTTT
CASTSRQGASNQPQHF
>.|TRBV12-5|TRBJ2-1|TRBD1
TGTGCTAGTGGTTTGGGCCGTGGTCGGGACAGATGGGGCTACAATGAGCAGTTCTTC
CASGLGRGRDRWGYNEQFF
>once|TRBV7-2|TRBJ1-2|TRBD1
TGTGCCAGCAAGACAGGGCCTATTAACTATGGCTACACCTTC
CASKTGPINYGYTF
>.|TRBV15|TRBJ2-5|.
TGTGCCACCAGCAGCTCTGTAGAGACCCAGTACTTC
CATSSSVETQYF
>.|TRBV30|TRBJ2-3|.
TGTGCCTGGGATCTAAACACAGATACGCAGTATTTT
CAWDLNTDTQYF